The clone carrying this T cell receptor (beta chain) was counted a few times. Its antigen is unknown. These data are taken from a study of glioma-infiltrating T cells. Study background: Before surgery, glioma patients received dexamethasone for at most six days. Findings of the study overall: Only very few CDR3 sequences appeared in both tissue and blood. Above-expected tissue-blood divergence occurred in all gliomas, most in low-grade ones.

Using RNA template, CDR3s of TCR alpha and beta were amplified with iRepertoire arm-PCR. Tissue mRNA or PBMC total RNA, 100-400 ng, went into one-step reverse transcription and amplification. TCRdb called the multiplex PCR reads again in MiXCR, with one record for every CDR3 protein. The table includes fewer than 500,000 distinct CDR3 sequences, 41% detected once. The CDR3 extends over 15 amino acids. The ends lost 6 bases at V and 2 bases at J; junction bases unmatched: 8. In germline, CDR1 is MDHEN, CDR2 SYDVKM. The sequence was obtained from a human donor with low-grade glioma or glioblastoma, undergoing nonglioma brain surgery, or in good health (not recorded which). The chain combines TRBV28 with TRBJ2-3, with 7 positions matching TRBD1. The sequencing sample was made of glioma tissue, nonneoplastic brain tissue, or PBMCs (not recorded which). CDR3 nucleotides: TGTGCCAGCAGCCAACCGGGACAGCTCACAGATACGCAGTATTTT. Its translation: CASSQPGQLTDTQYF. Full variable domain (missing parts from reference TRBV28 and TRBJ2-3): DVKVTQSSRYLVKRTGEKVFLECVQDMDHENMFWYRQDPGLGLRLIYFSYDVKMKEKGDIPEGYSVSREKKERFSLILESASTNQTSMYLCASSQPGQLTDTQYFGPGTRLTVL.